The next 25 T cell receptor beta chains were all read from a single sample in a study of T cells after yellow fever vaccination. TCRdb independently ran MiXCR on the 5' RACE reads; one entry per CDR3 protein. The sample yields about 400,000 distinct CDR3 sequences, 11% seen once. Sequences were derived from PBMCs, sampled on the day of the first yellow fever vaccination. These receptors were obtained from a man younger than 35 who received the YFV17D yellow fever vaccine.

The chain recombines TRBV9 with TRBJ2-1; D assignment may be TRBD1 or TRBD2 (5 bases each). The CDR3 has 17 amino acids. V was shortened by 4 bases and J by 3 bases, with 20 bases between the two germline ends. CDR1 and CDR2 (germline): SGDLS, YYNGEE. CDR3 protein: CASSQQSGPNYYNEQFF. The CDR3 DNA reads as TGTGCCAGCAGCCAGCAATCGGGACCGAACTACTACAATGAGCAGTTCTTC.

This clonotype was observed a handful of times. The genes are TRBV5-1 and TRBJ2-3; 9 bases map to TRBD2. The CDR3 is 16 residues long. The V gene's germline CDR1 is SGHRS and CDR2 YFSETQ. V lost 1 base to trimming and J lost 1 base; unmatched junction nucleotides: 4. CDR3 residues: CASSLQPSGGTDTQYF. CDR3 DNA sequence: TGCGCCAGCAGCTTGCAGCCTAGCGGGGGCACAGATACGCAGTATTTT.

This rearrangement joins TRBV2 to TRBJ2-1; 12 nucleotides align to TRBD2. There are 13 residues in the CDR3. Germline CDR1 SNHLY, CDR2 FYNNEI. V was clipped by 8 bases and J by 9 bases; unmatched bases: 5. The CDR3, as DNA: TGTGCCAGCTGTAGGACTAGCGGGGTTGAGCAGTTCTTC. The encoded protein is CASCRTSGVEQFF.

The sample holds many counts of this clonotype. The chain employs TRBV7-2 and TRBJ1-1; 9 bases match TRBD1. CDR1 SGHTA and CDR2 FQGNSA come from the germline V gene. The ends lost 5 bases at V and 3 bases at J; junction bases unmatched: 1. This CDR3 has 13 residues. The CDR3 loop is CASSRQGDTEAFF. CDR3 DNA: TGTGCCAGCAGCCGACAGGGGGACACTGAAGCTTTCTTT.

The chain couples TRBV5-4 to TRBJ1-1; 9 bases line up with TRBD1. With V trimmed by 4 bases and J by 0 bases, 10 bases remained unmatched. Germline V gives CDR1 SGHNT, CDR2 YYREEE (reference sequence). The CDR3 runs 17 residues. CDR3 residues: CASSHPGQGGVNTEAFF. CDR3 DNA sequence: TGTGCCAGCAGCCATCCGGGACAGGGAGGAGTGAACACTGAAGCTTTCTTT.

The chain joins TRBV6-2 or TRBV6-3 to TRBJ2-1; maybe TRBD2 (5 bases). Germline-derived CDR1 and CDR2 are MNHEY and SVGEGT. The CDR3 runs 16 residues. Deletions cut 5 bases from V and 2 bases from J, with 16 bases between. CDR3 DNA sequence: TGTGCCAGCAGTCCCTCGAGGGCACCCCCCTACAATGAGCAGTTCTTC. This encodes CASSPSRAPPYNEQFF.

The V and J genes are TRBV5-5 and TRBJ2-4; D remains unclear. Trimming took off 7 bases at V and 0 bases at J, with 17 bases between the two ends. Germline CDR1 reads SGHKS; CDR2 reads YYEKEE (reference sequence). This CDR3 has 16 amino acids. The CDR3 nucleotides are TGTGCCAGCGGTTTACTGGGGATACTAGCCAAAAACATTCAGTACTTC. Protein product: CASGLLGILAKNIQYF.

This clonotype was detected only a few times. The chain couples TRBV15 to TRBJ2-7; 7 bases are a match to TRBD1. Germline V CDR1 and CDR2: LNHNV, YYDKDF (reference sequence). The junction had 13 bases not matched to a gene; V was cut back by 3 bases and J by 2 bases. CDR3 size: 17 residues. The CDR3 sequence is CATSSEKGTVLPYEQYF. The CDR3 DNA reads as TGTGCCACCAGCAGCGAGAAGGGGACAGTCCTTCCCTACGAGCAGTACTTC.

This clonotype occurred a few times. This sequence joins TRBV7-3 and TRBJ1-6, with D perhaps TRBD1 (5 bases). This CDR3 has 13 amino acids. Germline V gene data show CDR1 as SGHTA and CDR2 as FQGTGA. The V end was cut by 0 bases, the J end by 9 bases, with 6 bases between. The CDR3 DNA follows: TGTGCCAGCAGCTTAACCAGGGCTTCACCCCTCCACTTT. Translated, it gives CASSLTRASPLHF. The full variable domain, completed using reference TRBV7-3 and TRBJ1-6, is GAGVSQTPSNKVTEKGKYVELRCDPISGHTALYWYRQSLGQGPEFLIYFQGTGAADDSGLPNDRFFAVRPEGSVSTLKIQRTERGDSAVYLCASSLTRASPLHFGNGTRLTVT.

This sequence joins TRBV28 and TRBJ1-5, with D possibly TRBD1 on 5 matching bases. In germline, CDR1 is MDHEN, CDR2 SYDVKM. Between the trimmed V and J ends, which lost 1 base and 7 bases, there was a span of 26 bases. CDR3 length: 19 residues. CDR3 nucleotides: TGTGCCAGCAGTTTATACGGGATTCGACAGACCGGGTCCGGGCAGCCCCAGCATTTT. Protein: CASSLYGIRQTGSGQPQHF.

Only a few counts were recorded for this clonotype. This chain connects TRBV6-5 to TRBJ2-1; D possibly uses TRBD1 or TRBD2 (5 bases each). The CDR3 covers 14 residues. CDR1 and CDR2 (germline): MNHEY, SVGAGI. Deletions cut 4 bases from V and 9 bases from J, with 16 bases between. In nucleotides, the CDR3 is TGTGCCAGCAGTTGGGACCGAGGTACCCCTGAGCAGTTCTTC. Protein: CASSWDRGTPEQFF.

This clonotype was found many times. This chain links TRBV20-1 with TRBJ1-5; D may be TRBD1 (5 bases). Between the trimmed V and J ends, which lost 4 bases and 4 bases, there was a span of 17 bases. Germline CDR1 DFQATT, CDR2 SNEGSKA (reference sequence). The CDR3 has 15 residues. CDR3 sequence (DNA): TGCAGTGCTATATCCGGGGCCGTAAAGAATCAGCCCCAGCATTTT. Translating gives CSAISGAVKNQPQHF.

The sample holds a few counts of this clonotype. V usage is TRBV10-3 and J usage is TRBJ1-5, with unresolved D. The germline gives CDR1 ENHRY, CDR2 SYGVKD. The CDR3 is made up of 14 amino acids. The germline V and J ends were trimmed by 2 bases and 0 bases, with 5 bases remaining between them. Here the CDR3 reads CAISESYSNQPQHF. The DNA of the CDR3 is TGTGCCATCAGTGAGAGTTATAGCAATCAGCCCCAGCATTTT.

This clonotype was seen a handful of times. CDR3 coding DNA: TGTGCCAGCAGAGCGGGACCGATAAATGAAAAACTGTTTTTT. Its translation: CASRAGPINEKLFF. This rearrangement joins TRBV6-1 to TRBJ1-4; D might be TRBD1 (5 bases). V was pared by 6 bases and J by 5 bases, with 13 bases between. This CDR3 has 14 amino acids. In germline, CDR1 is MNHNS, CDR2 SASEGT.

The chain uses TRBV30 and TRBJ2-5; possible D gene TRBD2, 5 bases. Deletions cut 6 bases from V and 4 bases from J, with 12 bases between. The CDR3 contains 12 residues. Germline V gene data show CDR1 as GTSNPN and CDR2 as SVGIG (reference sequence). In DNA, the CDR3 is TGTGCCTGTGGATTAGGGAGAGAGACCCAGTACTTC. Encoded protein: CACGLGRETQYF.

This clonotype has a handful of counts. The chain is built from TRBV4-3 and TRBJ2-3, with 8 bases that match TRBD2. The V segment lost 4 bases and the J segment 4 bases; nucleotides outside the gene matches: 7. The CDR3 extends over 15 amino acids. CDR1 and CDR2 (germline): LGHNA, YSLEER. CDR3 nucleotide sequence: TGCGCCAGCAGCCGCTCCGGGACTAGTGCAGATACGCAGTATTTT. Its protein is CASSRSGTSADTQYF.

The J gene is TRBJ1-4, the V gene TRBV25-1, with 7 bases fitting TRBD1. Trimming cost V 8 bases and J 2 bases; bases outside gene matches: 11. CDR3 length: 16 residues. CDR1 and CDR2 (germline): MGHDK, SYGVNS. The DNA of the CDR3 is TGTGCCAGCCAACCCGCCCTACAGGGGACTAATGAAAAACTGTTTTTT. Its protein is CASQPALQGTNEKLFF.

The chain joins TRBV5-4 to TRBJ2-1; 9 bases fit TRBD1. CDR1 and CDR2 from the germline V gene are SGHNT and YYREEE (reference sequence). The CDR3 totals 14 residues. Trimming removed 2 bases from V and 7 bases from J; junction bases left unmatched: 4. DNA of the CDR3: TGTGCCAGCAGCTTCCCGACAGGGGGGAATGAGCAGTTCTTC. This sequence encodes CASSFPTGGNEQFF.

V usage is TRBV10-3 and J usage is TRBJ2-5; TRBD1 aligns across 9 bases. Germline V gene data show CDR1 as ENHRY and CDR2 as SYGVKD. This CDR3 is built from 15 residues. The junction had 10 bases not matched to a gene; V was cut back by 6 bases and J by 5 bases. DNA for the CDR3: TGTGCCATCAGGCCAGGACAGGGGAGTCAGGAGACCCAGTACTTC. Protein: CAIRPGQGSQETQYF.

The chain joins TRBV4-1 to TRBJ1-5, with 9 bases lining up with TRBD1. This CDR3 is built from 16 residues. CDR1 is MGHRA and CDR2 is YSYEKL in the germline V gene. V shed 3 bases, J shed 7 bases, and the junction held 10 bases outside the gene matches. The chain's CDR3 is CASSQRGTGGVQPQHF. CDR3 DNA: TGCGCCAGCAGCCAGAGGGGCACAGGGGGCGTGCAGCCCCAGCATTTT.

The genes are TRBV5-6 and TRBJ2-5, with 7 bases aligning to TRBD1. CDR1 and CDR2 (germline): SGHDT, YYEEEE. The CDR3 runs 14 residues. The ends lost 2 bases at V and 5 bases at J; junction bases unmatched: 6. The CDR3: CASSFEGAWETQYF. The DNA of the CDR3 is TGTGCCAGCAGCTTTGAGGGGGCATGGGAGACCCAGTACTTC. Supplemented by reference TRBV5-6 and TRBJ2-5, the full variable domain reads DAGVTQSPTHLIKTRGQQVTLRCSPKSGHDTVSWYQQALGQGPQFIFQYYEEEERQRGNFPDRFSGHQFPNYSSELNVNALLLGDSALYLCASSFEGAWETQYFGPGTRLLVL.

This clonotype was seen ten or more times. The chain recombines TRBV10-2 with TRBJ2-3; TRBD2 agrees at 14 bases. The germline gives CDR1 WSHSY, CDR2 SAAADI. The V and J ends lost 6 bases and 1 base, in that order; junction bases with no gene match: 3. CDR3 length equals 16 residues. The CDR3 reads CASRKTSGGGTDTQYF. For the CDR3, the DNA is TGCGCCAGCAGGAAGACTAGCGGGGGGGGCACAGATACGCAGTATTTT.

There are a few counts of this clonotype. This chain joins TRBV18 and TRBJ2-1; 8 positions match TRBD2. The V segment lost 0 bases and the J segment 9 bases; nucleotides outside the gene matches: 7. Per germline, CDR1 KGHSH and CDR2 LQKENI. This CDR3 comprises 15 residues. The CDR3 coding sequence is TGTGCCAGCTCACCACCGTTGAGCGGGGGTCTTGAGCAGTTCTTC. Amino acid sequence: CASSPPLSGGLEQFF.

V gene TRBV5-1 combines with J gene TRBJ2-3; 11 bases agree with TRBD1. The junction had 20 bases not matched to a gene; V was cut back by 3 bases and J by 2 bases. The CDR3 is made up of 21 amino acids. Germline assignment: CDR1 SGHRS and CDR2 YFSETQ. The CDR3 here is CASSSAGDRGFSSGITDTQYF. DNA of the CDR3: TGCGCCAGCAGCTCAGCCGGGGACAGGGGGTTTTCTAGCGGAATCACAGATACGCAGTATTTT.

The chain uses TRBV12-3 or TRBV12-4 and TRBJ1-6; D uncertain. The CDR3 runs to 18 residues. V gave up 1 base and J gave up 5 bases, with 18 bases separating them. The CDR3 DNA reads as TGTGCCAGCAGTTTAGATCGCAGCATAACCCCGAATAATTCACCCCTCCACTTT. As protein: CASSLDRSITPNNSPLHF.